The 23 T cell receptor beta chains below come from one sample, sequenced in a study of T cells after yellow fever vaccination. TCRdb analysed the 5' RACE reads with MiXCR anew, one entry per CDR3 protein. This table has 100,000 or so distinct CDR3 sequences, under 9% appearing once. The material sequenced was CD8+ T cells not binding an NS4B(214-222) dextramer, sorted from PBMCs, taken approximately 15 days after the first yellow fever vaccination. Receptors originate from a man aged 18 to 29 who received the YFV17D yellow fever vaccine.

This clonotype was counted a few times. CDR3 amino acids: CASSVSGPYEQYF. In DNA form, the CDR3 reads TGTGCCAGCAGCGTAAGTGGCCCCTACGAGCAGTACTTC. V usage is TRBV12-3 or TRBV12-4 and J usage is TRBJ2-7; the D is unclear. Trimming left V 6 bases short and J 2 bases short, with 11 bases between. This CDR3 has 13 residues.

CDR3 in amino acids: CASLGLGGYNEQFF. The CDR3 DNA reads TGTGCCAGTCTAGGGTTGGGAGGGTACAATGAGCAGTTCTTC. The chain recombines TRBV19 with TRBJ2-1, with TRBD2 identical over 7 bases. CDR3 length: 14 residues. Germline V gives CDR1 LNHDA, CDR2 SQIVND (reference sequence). J lost 4 bases, V lost 8 bases, and 8 bases had no gene match.

The V gene is TRBV7-6, the J gene TRBJ2-1; 13 bases map to TRBD2. The CDR3 is made up of 17 amino acids. The V gene end was trimmed by 5 bases and the J gene end by 4 bases; junction bases not matched to a gene: 8. Germline V CDR1 and CDR2: SGHVS, FNYEAQ. CDR3: CASSVGTSGEWYNEQFF. CDR3 bases: TGTGCCAGCAGCGTAGGGACTAGCGGGGAATGGTACAATGAGCAGTTCTTC.

This clonotype was detected many times. The gene calls are TRBV6-5 and TRBJ2-1; 9 nucleotides line up with TRBD2. This CDR3 comprises 13 residues. The V segment lost 3 bases and the J segment 10 bases; nucleotides outside the gene matches: 4. Germline lookup yields CDR1 MNHEY and CDR2 SVGAGI. The CDR3 is CASSYKSGGEQFF. CDR3 nucleotide sequence: TGTGCCAGCAGTTATAAAAGCGGGGGGGAGCAGTTCTTC.

This clonotype was found a few times. V and J are TRBV5-1 and TRBJ2-1; D unclear. Looked up from germline, CDR1 is SGHRS and CDR2 is YFSETQ. Trimming pared 0 bases from V and 6 bases from J, leaving 10 bases between. CDR3 size: 14 residues. The CDR3 loop reads CASSLAIQFNEQFF. CDR3 DNA: TGCGCCAGCAGCTTGGCGATCCAATTCAATGAGCAGTTCTTC.

Here the CDR3 DNA reads TGTGCCAGCACCCTCGTGCGGGGGGGGGCAGGAGGCTACACCTTC. As protein: CASTLVRGGAGGYTF. The chain combines TRBV28 with TRBJ1-2; tentatively, D is TRBD1 (6 bases). This CDR3 is 15 amino acids long. CDR1 is MDHEN and CDR2 is SYDVKM in the germline V gene. The germline V and J ends were trimmed by 7 bases and 8 bases, with 23 bases remaining between them.

The rearrangement links TRBV14 to TRBJ2-2; D is undetermined. Germline V gene sequence: CDR1 SGHDN, CDR2 FVKESK. With 4 bases removed from V and 4 bases from J, the gap between germline ends came to 7 bases. The CDR3 runs 13 residues. The DNA of the CDR3 is TGTGCCAGCAGCCCGCTCCGCACCGGGGAGCTGTTTTTT. Amino acids: CASSPLRTGELFF. The full variable domain, its missing parts supplied by reference TRBV14 and TRBJ2-2, is EAGVTQFPSHSVIEKGQTVTLRCDPISGHDNLYWYRRVMGKEIKFLLHFVKESKQDESGMPNNRFLAERTGGTYSTLKVQPAELEDSGVYFCASSPLRTGELFFGEGSRLTVL.

This chain links TRBV5-1 with TRBJ2-1; 12 positions match TRBD2. The ends lost 4 bases at V and 0 bases at J; junction bases unmatched: 5. Germline CDR1 is SGHRS and CDR2 is YFSETQ. This CDR3 is built from 17 residues. The CDR3 DNA sequence: TGCGCCAGCAGCCCTGGACTAGCGGGGAGCTCCTACAATGAGCAGTTCTTC. Encoded protein: CASSPGLAGSSYNEQFF.

The chain carries TRBV2 and TRBJ2-2, with D perhaps matching TRBD1 or TRBD2 (5 bases each). CDR1 is SNHLY, CDR2 FYNNEI, per germline. The V end lost 8 bases, the J end lost 4 bases, and 14 bases lay between the germline ends. The CDR3 has 14 amino acids. CDR3 protein: CASVSRGVTGELFF. The CDR3 DNA follows: TGTGCCAGCGTATCAAGAGGGGTCACCGGGGAGCTGTTTTTT. The variable domain in full, completed from reference TRBV2 and TRBJ2-2, reads EPEVTQTPSHQVTQMGQEVILRCVPISNHLYFYWYRQILGQKVEFLVSFYNNEISEKSEIFDDQFSVERPDGSNFTLKIRSTKLEDSAMYFCASVSRGVTGELFFGEGSRLTVL.

J is TRBJ2-2 and V is TRBV10-1, with 8 bases fitting TRBD1. From germline, CDR1 is WNHNN and CDR2 SYGVQD (reference sequence). The CDR3 is 14 residues long. V gave up 7 bases and J gave up 5 bases; unmatched junction bases: 6. The CDR3 DNA reads as TGCGCCAGCATGGACAGGGCTGGTACCGGGGAGCTGTTTTTT. Protein: CASMDRAGTGELFF.

This clonotype was counted at least ten times. The V call is TRBV5-6, the J call TRBJ2-2; 12 bases agree with TRBD2. Germline loops: CDR1 SGHDT, CDR2 YYEEEE. The trim removed 3 bases at V and 2 bases at J, leaving 2 bases unmatched. This CDR3 comprises 16 residues. The CDR3 reads CASSSGLAGNTGELFF. The CDR3 DNA follows: TGTGCCAGCAGCTCAGGACTAGCGGGAAACACCGGGGAGCTGTTTTTT.

There are a few counts of this clonotype. The chain employs TRBV28 and TRBJ2-5; 8 bases are a match to TRBD2. Germline loops: CDR1 MDHEN, CDR2 SYDVKM. This CDR3 spans 15 amino acids. V shed 4 bases and J 2 bases; nucleotides not matched to a gene: 6. DNA of the CDR3: TGTGCCAGCAGTTCGTTCGGGACTAGTCAAGAGACCCAGTACTTC. It is translated as CASSSFGTSQETQYF.

This rearrangement joins TRBV7-9 to TRBJ2-5, with D perhaps TRBD1 (6 bases). V was shortened by 5 bases and J by 3 bases, with 13 bases between the two germline ends. Germline CDR1 reads SEHNR; CDR2 reads FQNEAQ (reference sequence). This CDR3 has 14 amino acids. CDR3 loop: CASSIPAGEETQYF. CDR3 DNA sequence: TGTGCCAGCAGCATTCCCGCAGGGGAAGAGACCCAGTACTTC.

The rearrangement joins TRBV15 to TRBJ1-1; perhaps TRBD1 as D (5 bases). Germline-derived CDR1 and CDR2 are LNHNV and YYDKDF (reference sequence). V lost 1 base and J 6 bases, leaving 21 bases between the germline ends. There are 17 residues in the CDR3. CDR3 nucleotide sequence: TGTGCCACCAGCAGAGGTTTGACAGTTGGGGTAATCGCTGAAGCTTTCTTT. This codes for CATSRGLTVGVIAEAFF.

This chain connects TRBV12-3 or TRBV12-4 to TRBJ1-3; D is unresolved. Trimming cost V 2 bases and J 4 bases, with 6 bases left between them. This CDR3 contains 13 residues. CDR3 sequence: CASSLLGGNTIYF. CDR3 DNA: TGTGCCAGCAGTTTATTGGGGGGAAACACCATATATTTT.

Only a few counts were recorded for this clonotype. This chain links TRBV4-1 with TRBJ2-1; weak D call: TRBD1 (6 bases). This CDR3 region has 14 residues. Trimming pared 1 base from V and 9 bases from J, leaving 13 bases between. The germline gives CDR1 MGHRA, CDR2 YSYEKL. CDR3 nucleotides: TGCGCCAGCAGCCAAGGTAGGGGGTACGGTGAGCAGTTCTTC. Translating it yields CASSQGRGYGEQFF.

At least ten counts were recorded for this clonotype. J is TRBJ2-3 and V is TRBV5-1, with a tentative D call TRBD2 (6 bases). The CDR3 covers 17 residues. Germline CDR1 SGHRS, CDR2 YFSETQ. V dropped 4 bases and J dropped 2 bases, with 20 bases sitting between them. CDR3 sequence reads: CASSLGASGGTTDTQYF. The CDR3, as DNA: TGCGCCAGCAGCCTGGGAGCATCGGGCGGGACCACAGATACGCAGTATTTT.

The chain is built from TRBV12-3 or TRBV12-4 and TRBJ2-6; no reliable D call. This CDR3 has 14 amino acids. Trimming stripped 5 bases from V and 4 bases from J, with 9 bases between. The DNA for the CDR3 is TGTGCCAGCAGTCACGGGTCCGGGGCCAACGTCCTGACTTTC. Its translation is CASSHGSGANVLTF.

This clonotype has a handful of counts. The chain combines TRBV13 with TRBJ2-1; the match to TRBD2 covers 7 bases. The V segment lost 2 bases and the J segment 11 bases; nucleotides outside the gene matches: 3. Germline V lookup: CDR1 PRHDT, CDR2 FYEKMQ (reference sequence). This CDR3 contains 12 residues. In DNA, the CDR3 is TGTGCCAGCAGCTTATCTAGCGGCCAGCAGTTCTTC. Translating it yields CASSLSSGQQFF. The variable domain in full, completed from reference TRBV13 and TRBJ2-1, reads AAGVIQSPRHLIKEKRETATLKCYPIPRHDTVYWYQQGPGQDPQFLISFYEKMQSDKGSIPDRFSAQQFSDYHSELNMSSLELGDSALYFCASSLSSGQQFFGPGTRLTVL.

This clonotype occurred a few times. The J gene is TRBJ2-7, the V gene TRBV2; 10 positions match TRBD1. With 11 bases clipped from V and 3 bases from J, the junction kept 7 bases outside the gene matches. Per germline, CDR1 SNHLY and CDR2 FYNNEI. CDR3 size: 13 residues. The CDR3 nucleotides are TGTGCCGGGGGGACAGGGGTCTACTACGAGCAGTACTTC. It encodes CAGGTGVYYEQYF. Complete variable domain (other parts from reference TRBV2 and TRBJ2-7): EPEVTQTPSHQVTQMGQEVILRCVPISNHLYFYWYRQILGQKVEFLVSFYNNEISEKSEIFDDQFSVERPDGSNFTLKIRSTKLEDSAMYFCAGGTGVYYEQYFGPGTRLTVT.

The chain employs TRBV4-1 and TRBJ1-4; 11 positions match TRBD1. Germline loops: CDR1 MGHRA, CDR2 YSYEKL. The CDR3 covers 15 residues. The junction had 0 bases not matched to a gene; V was cut back by 1 base and J by 5 bases. The CDR3 loop is CASSQGDRGNEKLFF. The CDR3 DNA reads TGCGCCAGCAGCCAAGGGGACAGGGGGAATGAAAAACTGTTTTTT.

The chain has TRBV27 and TRBJ1-3, with no clear D. Germline loops: CDR1 MNHEY, CDR2 SMNVEV (reference sequence). V lost 8 bases and J lost 2, with 10 bases in between. CDR3 length: 13 amino acids. The CDR3 sequence is CASSRGTGNTIYF. CDR3 DNA sequence: TGTGCCAGCTCACGGGGTACTGGAAACACCATATATTTT.

This clonotype was picked up a small number of times. The chain recombines TRBV2 with TRBJ2-2; D unclear. V lost 0 bases and J lost 5, with 10 bases in between. Germline-derived CDR1 and CDR2 are SNHLY and FYNNEI. The length of the CDR3 is 15 residues. Here the CDR3 DNA reads TGTGCCAGCAGTGAAGCGGATAGAGTGACCGGGGAGCTGTTTTTT. Its translation is CASSEADRVTGELFF.